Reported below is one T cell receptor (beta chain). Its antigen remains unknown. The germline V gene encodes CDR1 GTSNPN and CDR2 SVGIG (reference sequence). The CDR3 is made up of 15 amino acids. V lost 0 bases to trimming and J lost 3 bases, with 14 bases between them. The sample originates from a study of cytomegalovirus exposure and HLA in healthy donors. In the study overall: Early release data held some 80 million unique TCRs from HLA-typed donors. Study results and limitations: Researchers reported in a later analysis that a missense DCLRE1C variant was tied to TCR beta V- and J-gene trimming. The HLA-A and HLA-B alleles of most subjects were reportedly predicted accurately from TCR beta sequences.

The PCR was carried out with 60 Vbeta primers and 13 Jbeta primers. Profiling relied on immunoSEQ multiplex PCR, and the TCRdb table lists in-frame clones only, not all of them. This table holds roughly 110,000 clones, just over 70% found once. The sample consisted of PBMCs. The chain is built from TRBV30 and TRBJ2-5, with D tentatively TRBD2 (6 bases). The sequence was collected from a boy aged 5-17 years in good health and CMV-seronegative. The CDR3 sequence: CAWSVMTSPEETQYF. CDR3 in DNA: TGTGCCTGGAGTGTAATGACTAGTCCAGAAGAGACCCAGTACTTC.